A single sample gave rise to the 21 T cell receptor beta chains below, sequenced in a study of blood T cell repertoires in COVID-19. This table comes from immunoSEQ multiplex PCR, and its TCRdb copy is limited to in-frame clones, with some not included. The sample carries a few hundred thousand clones, around 90% recorded once. Sequencing input: peripheral blood. The source of these receptors is a young man with active or convalescent COVID-19.

V usage is TRBV5-6 and J usage is TRBJ1-4; a possible D gene is TRBD1 (5 bases). The V end lost 2 bases, the J end lost 1 base, and 15 bases lay between the germline ends. Germline values: CDR1 SGHDT, CDR2 YYEEEE. This CDR3 comprises 17 residues. The CDR3: CASSLHRSGGTNEKLFF. The CDR3 DNA sequence: TGTGCCAGCAGCTTACACAGGTCCGGTGGAACTAATGAAAAACTGTTTTTT. Supplemented by reference TRBV5-6 and TRBJ1-4, the full variable domain reads DAGVTQSPTHLIKTRGQQVTLRCSPKSGHDTVSWYQQALGQGPQFIFQYYEEEERQRGNFPDRFSGHQFPNYSSELNVNALLLGDSALYLCASSLHRSGGTNEKLFFGSGTQLSVL.

The CDR3 sequence is CASSTTRGLVGYTF. The CDR3 nucleotides read TGTGCCAGCAGCACAACCAGGGGTCTTGTAGGCTACACCTTC. The chain recombines TRBV3-1 (or the pseudogene TRBV3-2) with TRBJ1-2; tentative D call: TRBD1 (6 bases). With 5 bases removed from V and 8 bases from J, the gap between germline ends came to 18 bases. This CDR3 has 14 residues. Germline-derived CDR1 and CDR2 are LGHDT and YNNKEL (reference sequence).

The chain combines TRBV5-1 with TRBJ1-5; 9 positions agree with TRBD1. J gave up 6 bases and V 0 bases, and 7 bases lay outside the gene matches. The germline V gene has CDR1 SGHRS and CDR2 YFSETQ. The CDR3 extends over 16 amino acids. CDR3 protein: CASSLGQGVVSQPQHF. CDR3 DNA sequence: TGCGCCAGCAGCTTGGGACAGGGGGTAGTGAGTCAGCCCCAGCATTTT.

CDR3 residues: CATQRRTGSGELFF. As DNA, the CDR3 is TGTGCCACCCAGAGGAGGACGGGGAGCGGGGAGCTGTTTTTT. This sequence joins TRBV24-1 and TRBJ2-2, with D possibly TRBD2 on 5 matching bases. The CDR3 is made up of 14 amino acids. V lost 9 bases to trimming and J lost 7 bases, with 17 bases between them. The germline CDR1 and CDR2 sequences are KGHDR and SFDVKD.

The rearrangement joins TRBV12-5 to TRBJ1-2; D is uncertain. V lost 0 bases, J lost 8 bases, and 13 bases lay in between. The CDR3 length is 14 residues. Germline V CDR1 and CDR2: LGHNT, FRNRAP. DNA for the CDR3: TGTGCTAGTGGTTTGGTCCTTGGCGCGGGGGGCTACACCTTC. Its translation is CASGLVLGAGGYTF.

The chain joins TRBV21-1 to TRBJ1-2. TRBV21-1 is described as a pseudogene. The CDR3 totals 17 residues. CDR3 residues: CASSSIFSKPGIYGYTF. Written as DNA, the CDR3 is TGTGCCAGCAGCAGTATTTTCTCGAAACCCGGGATCTATGGCTACACCTTC.

J is TRBJ2-3 and V is TRBV3-1 (or the pseudogene TRBV3-2); 15 bases agree with TRBD2. This CDR3 comprises 17 residues. Unmatched junction bases numbered 5, after V lost 5 bases and J lost 2 bases. Germline V CDR1 and CDR2: LGHDT, YNNKEL (reference sequence). CDR3 DNA sequence: TGTGCCAGCAGCGGACTAGCGGGGGGGCAGTTCACAGATACGCAGTATTTT. Translated, it gives CASSGLAGGQFTDTQYF.

The genes are TRBV5-6 and TRBJ1-1; 7 bases align to TRBD1. Germline loops: CDR1 SGHDT, CDR2 YYEEEE. V lost 2 bases, J lost 4 bases, and 11 bases stayed unmatched. This CDR3 has 16 residues. The CDR3 sequence: CASSFSTGYMATEAFF. CDR3 bases: TGTGCCAGCAGCTTTTCGACAGGGTATATGGCCACTGAAGCTTTCTTT. Supplemented by reference TRBV5-6 and TRBJ1-1, the full variable domain reads DAGVTQSPTHLIKTRGQQVTLRCSPKSGHDTVSWYQQALGQGPQFIFQYYEEEERQRGNFPDRFSGHQFPNYSSELNVNALLLGDSALYLCASSFSTGYMATEAFFGQGTRLTVV.

This chain uses TRBV5-1 with TRBJ2-5, with 9 positions matching TRBD1. This CDR3 region has 15 residues. Germline V gene data show CDR1 as SGHRS and CDR2 as YFSETQ. V gave up 3 bases and J gave up 3 bases; unmatched junction bases: 6. CDR3 amino acids: CASSYRDRVKETQYF. The CDR3 nucleotides read TGCGCCAGCAGCTACCGGGACAGGGTAAAAGAGACCCAGTACTTC.

This chain joins TRBV19 and TRBJ2-1; 10 nucleotides match TRBD2. The CDR3 is 16 residues long. Per germline, CDR1 LNHDA and CDR2 SQIVND (reference sequence). J was trimmed by 2 bases and V by 7 bases; bases with no gene match: 8. The CDR3, as DNA: TGTGCCAGTAAGCAGCGGGGGGGCATCACCTACAATGAGCAGTTCTTC. Protein sequence: CASKQRGGITYNEQFF.

The chain recombines TRBV10-3 with TRBJ1-5; 8 nucleotides match TRBD1. The ends lost 10 bases at V and 7 bases at J; junction bases unmatched: 9. Per the germline V gene, CDR1 is ENHRY and CDR2 is SYGVKD. CDR3 length: 13 residues. CDR3 coding DNA: TGTGCCACCACGACAGGGGTCAACCAGCCCCAGCATTTT. This translates into CATTTGVNQPQHF.

The rearrangement uses TRBV4-3 and TRBJ2-2, with D unclear. The CDR3 totals 15 residues. CDR1 is LGHNA and CDR2 is YSLEER in the germline V gene. V was shortened by 1 base and J by 0 bases, with 6 bases between the two germline ends. CDR3 DNA: TGCGCCAGCAGCCAAGCACGAGCGAACACCGGGGAGCTGTTTTTT. Translated, it gives CASSQARANTGELFF.

V is TRBV9 and J is TRBJ1-1; D uncertain. The V and J ends lost 3 bases and 3 bases respectively, with 12 bases between them. This CDR3 is built from 14 residues. Per germline, CDR1 SGDLS and CDR2 YYNGEE. CDR3 loop: CASSASGTHTEAFF. CDR3 DNA sequence: TGTGCCAGCAGCGCGTCAGGAACCCACACTGAAGCTTTCTTT.

The chain has TRBV6-5 and TRBJ1-2, with D unclear. Looked up from germline, CDR1 is MNHEY and CDR2 is SVGAGI. The CDR3 spans 14 residues. Trimming left V 7 bases short and J 8 bases short, with 20 bases between. The DNA for the CDR3 is TGTGCCAGCAATCCGTCGGGAGAAGGGTTCGGCTACACCTTC. Residues: CASNPSGEGFGYTF.

The chain carries TRBV3-1 (or the pseudogene TRBV3-2) and TRBJ2-4; D call uncertain. V lost 6 bases, J lost 7 bases, and 13 bases lay in between. This CDR3 comprises 13 residues. The germline V gene encodes CDR1 LGHDT and CDR2 YNNKEL (reference sequence). In nucleotides, the CDR3 is TGTGCCAGCAGTTTTGACACCCGGAACATTCAGTACTTC. Translation: CASSFDTRNIQYF.

This chain uses TRBV6-2 or TRBV6-3 with TRBJ2-7; 10 bases agree with TRBD2. V dropped 2 bases and J dropped 4; count of bases not matched to a gene: 5. Germline V lookup: CDR1 MNHEY, CDR2 SVGEGT. CDR3 length equals 15 residues. CDR3 sequence: CASSYGSGGGYEQYF. DNA for the CDR3: TGTGCCAGCAGTTACGGGAGCGGGGGGGGTTACGAGCAGTACTTC.

The chain couples TRBV21-1 to TRBJ1-1; TRBD1, the table's D call, was not compared with the DNA. TRBV21-1 counts as a pseudogene. CDR3 length: 18 amino acids. This chain's CDR3 is CASSNSCMDRGLGTEAFF. For the CDR3, the DNA is TGTGCCAGCAGCAATTCGTGTATGGACAGGGGGCTGGGCACTGAAGCTTTCTTT.

This chain connects TRBV6-6 to TRBJ2-7; 10 bases are a match to TRBD1. With 6 bases clipped from V and 3 bases from J, the junction kept 8 bases outside the gene matches. This CDR3 has 15 residues. Germline CDR1 MNHNY, CDR2 SVGAGI (reference sequence). CDR3 bases: TGTGCCAGCAGCACCGACAGGGGGCAACGCTACGAGCAGTACTTC. Translation: CASSTDRGQRYEQYF.

This rearrangement joins TRBV13 to TRBJ1-2, with 7 bases aligning to TRBD1. J was trimmed by 8 bases and V by 3 bases; bases with no gene match: 6. CDR3 size: 13 residues. The germline V gene has CDR1 PRHDT and CDR2 FYEKMQ (reference sequence). The CDR3 bases are TGTGCCAGCAGCTTCGAACAGGGGTTGGGCTACACCTTC. Translated: CASSFEQGLGYTF.

This rearrangement joins TRBV5-6 to TRBJ1-6; the D gene is possibly TRBD1 (6 bases). Trimming removed 0 bases from V and 6 bases from J, with 7 bases in between. This CDR3 has 14 residues. From germline, CDR1 is SGHDT and CDR2 YYEEEE. The CDR3 region has the DNA TGTGCCAGCAGCTTGGAGGGGGTTAATTCACCCCTCCACTTT. Amino acid sequence: CASSLEGVNSPLHF.

This clone was seen just once. The V and J genes are TRBV7-2 and TRBJ2-7; TRBD1 matches at 7 bases. Germline CDR1 SGHTA, CDR2 FQGNSA. Trimming cost V 5 bases and J 4 bases; bases outside gene matches: 11. The CDR3 has 15 amino acids. The CDR3 DNA reads TGTGCCAGCAGCCTAGACGGACAGGCTTGGTACGAGCAGTACTTC. This encodes CASSLDGQAWYEQYF.